The TCR beta chain under discussion was sequenced for a study of cytomegalovirus exposure and HLA in healthy donors. General observations from the study: Later analysis indicated greater clonal expansion among HLA-associated TCR beta chains than among equally common other chains. Looking again later, the authors saw that most CMV-associated TCR beta chains seemed HLA-restricted.

CDR3 length equals 17 residues. From germline, CDR1 is LGHNA and CDR2 YSLEER. Deletions cut 0 bases from V and 6 bases from J, with 21 bases between. Vbeta (60) and Jbeta (13) primers were used in the PCR. Produced via immunoSEQ multiplex PCR; TCRdb's table is partial and in-frame only. In the table there are about 64,000 clones, about 61% of which are singletons. In this sample, this clone turned up a few times. Its antigen is not known. The chain couples TRBV4-3 to TRBJ2-7; D perhaps matches TRBD1 (6 bases). The receptor comes from a woman aged 50 to 60 in good health and CMV-seronegative. What was sequenced was PBMCs. CDR3 bases: TGCGCCAGCAGCCAAGATCTTAACAGGGTGTCGACTGGCGAGCAGTACTTC. Translated, it gives CASSQDLNRVSTGEQYF.